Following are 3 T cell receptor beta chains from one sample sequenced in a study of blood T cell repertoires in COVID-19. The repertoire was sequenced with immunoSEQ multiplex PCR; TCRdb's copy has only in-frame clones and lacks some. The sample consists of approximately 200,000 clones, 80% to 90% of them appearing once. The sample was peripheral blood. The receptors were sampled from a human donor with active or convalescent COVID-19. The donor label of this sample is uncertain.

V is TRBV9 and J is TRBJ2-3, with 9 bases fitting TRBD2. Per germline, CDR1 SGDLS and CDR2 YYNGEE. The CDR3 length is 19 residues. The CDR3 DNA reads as TGTCCCCGCCGCGTCGCCGGGGCGGGGGGGCTTCGTCGCACAGATACGCAGTATTTT. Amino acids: CPRRVAGAGGLRRTDTQYF.

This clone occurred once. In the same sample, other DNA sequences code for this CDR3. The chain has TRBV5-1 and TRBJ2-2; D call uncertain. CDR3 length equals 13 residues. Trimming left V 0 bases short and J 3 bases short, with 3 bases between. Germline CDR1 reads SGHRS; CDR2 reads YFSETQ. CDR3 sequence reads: CASSLGDTGELFF. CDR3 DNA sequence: TGCGCCAGCAGCTTGGGCGACACCGGGGAGCTGTTTTTT.

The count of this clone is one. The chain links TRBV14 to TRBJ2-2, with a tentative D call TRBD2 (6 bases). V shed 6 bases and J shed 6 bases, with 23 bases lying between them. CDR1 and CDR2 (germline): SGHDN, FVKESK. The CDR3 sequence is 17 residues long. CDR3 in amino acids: CASRRSRASENPGELFF. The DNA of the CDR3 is TGTGCCAGCAGACGCTCTCGGGCTAGCGAAAATCCCGGGGAGCTGTTTTTT.